The entry below gives a single T cell receptor (beta chain) sequence along with its context. The antigen is unknown. This record belongs to a study of shared clonotypes between healthy human individuals. Study-wide findings and caveats: Around 5% was the fraction of naive CD4 clonotypes found shared across several donors. Non-shared clonotypes were found to have lower generation probabilities than the clonotypes that were shared by all four of the sorted-subset donors. Deeper or shallower sequencing was expected to change how clonotypes are shared among donors.

The study ran the assay at deep level. Clones were read by immunoSEQ multiplex PCR, and TCRdb kept only the in-frame ones, dropping some. The sample gives over a million clones, approximately 70% of which show up once; over 1.3% is in the top ten. Germline V CDR1 and CDR2: SNHLY, FYNNEI. V gave up 6 bases and J gave up 1 base, with 18 bases separating them. The CDR3 is made up of 16 amino acids. This sequence was found in a man aged 18 to 30 in good health. The chain links TRBV2 to TRBJ2-5, with D perhaps matching TRBD2 (6 bases). Specimen: memory CD4+ T cells sorted from blood. Regarding subset: CD45RA-negative fraction. The CDR3 sequence is CASRAKGTELQETQYF. CDR3 DNA sequence: TGTGCCAGCAGAGCCAAGGGGACTGAACTCCAAGAGACCCAGTACTTC.